This entry lists 19 T cell receptor beta chains sequenced from one sample in a study of T cell repertoires in cytomegalovirus infection. Each CDR3 protein is one row after TCRdb ran MiXCR on the reads. This table holds roughly 730,000 distinct CDR3 sequences, roughly 33% found once. For these TCRs, the target antigens are not known. Here the sequenced sample was cultured PBMCs, taken from culture after CMV antigen stimulation. Receptors originate from a human donor in good health (CMV status not recorded). Some clones in this sample may be carry-over from other donors' samples.

The sample holds many counts of this clonotype. The rearrangement links TRBV7-6 to TRBJ2-2; D is possibly TRBD1 (5 bases). The germline V gene encodes CDR1 SGHVS and CDR2 FNYEAQ. V was clipped by 1 base and J by 4 bases, with 10 bases between them. The CDR3 has 15 residues. The CDR3 protein is CASSLGQGSTGELFF. The CDR3 region has the DNA TGTGCCAGCAGCTTAGGGCAGGGAAGCACCGGGGAGCTGTTTTTT.

This clonotype was recorded a few times. The rearrangement joins TRBV7-2 to TRBJ2-6; D uncertain. Germline loops: CDR1 SGHTA, CDR2 FQGNSA. CDR3 size: 15 residues. Trimming shortened V by 5 bases and J by 3 bases, and 11 bases separated the two germline ends. The CDR3 reads CASSLRGYGANVLTF. CDR3 nucleotide sequence: TGTGCCAGCAGCCTCCGTGGGTATGGGGCCAACGTCCTGACTTTC.

J is TRBJ1-2 and V is TRBV15, with unresolved D. The V and J ends lost 3 bases and 2 bases respectively, with 10 bases between them. CDR3 length: 14 amino acids. CDR1 and CDR2 from the germline V gene are LNHNV and YYDKDF (reference sequence). The CDR3 loop is CATSSLVENYGYTF. CDR3 sequence (DNA): TGTGCCACCAGCAGCTTGGTAGAAAACTATGGCTACACCTTC.

The rearrangement links TRBV28 to TRBJ1-6; 8 bases agree with TRBD1. Germline lookup yields CDR1 MDHEN and CDR2 SYDVKM. Trimming took 7 bases from V and 14 from J; bases not matched to a gene: 13. This CDR3 is 14 amino acids long. CDR3 sequence: CASIPGQGPGTLHF. The DNA for the CDR3 is TGTGCCAGCATTCCCGGACAGGGCCCTGGAACCCTCCACTTT. The variable domain in full, with the rest retrieved from reference TRBV28 and TRBJ1-6, is DVKVTQSSRYLVKRTGEKVFLECVQDMDHENMFWYRQDPGLGLRLIYFSYDVKMKEKGDIPEGYSVSREKKERFSLILESASTNQTSMYLCASIPGQGPGTLHFGNGTRLTVT.

The chain joins TRBV4-2 to TRBJ2-7; 13 positions agree with TRBD2. CDR3 size: 17 residues. Germline trimming cut 1 base from V and 4 bases from J; bases unmatched to any gene: 7. Germline V gives CDR1 LGHNA, CDR2 YNFKEQ. Here the CDR3 DNA reads TGTGCCAGCAGCCAAGGGGGGGGGACTAGCGGGGCATACGAGCAGTACTTC. Encoded protein: CASSQGGGTSGAYEQYF.

This clonotype was recorded a few times. V usage is TRBV7-9 and J usage is TRBJ2-4, with a weak D call TRBD2 (6 bases). Trimming took off 1 base at V and 13 bases at J, with 14 bases between the two ends. The germline V gene has CDR1 SEHNR and CDR2 FQNEAQ (reference sequence). The CDR3 length is 13 residues. As DNA, the CDR3 is TGTGCCAGCAGCTTAGAGGCTAGCGAGAACCAGTACTTC. Amino acids: CASSLEASENQYF.

This clonotype was seen only a few times. The V gene is TRBV6-6, the J gene TRBJ2-5, with 7 bases identical to TRBD1. Germline V gene data show CDR1 as MNHNY and CDR2 as SVGAGI (reference sequence). The CDR3 totals 15 residues. V lost 2 bases, J lost 4 bases, and 7 bases stayed unmatched. CDR3 protein: CASSYPTQGRETQYF. CDR3 coding DNA: TGTGCCAGCAGTTACCCCACACAGGGGAGAGAGACCCAGTACTTC.

The chain uses TRBV2 and TRBJ2-3; TRBD2 aligns across 13 bases. In germline, CDR1 is SNHLY, CDR2 FYNNEI. The V and J ends lost 8 bases and 6 bases, in that order; junction bases with no gene match: 8. This CDR3 contains 15 residues. As DNA, the CDR3 is TGTGCCAGCCGCCTACTAGCGGGGGGGCCGGATACGCAGTATTTT. Encoded protein: CASRLLAGGPDTQYF.

The genes are TRBV7-8 and TRBJ1-2; D may be TRBD1 (6 bases). This CDR3 region has 16 residues. V was clipped by 4 bases and J by 2 bases, with 17 bases between them. In germline, CDR1 is SGHVS, CDR2 FQNEAQ. CDR3 nucleotide sequence: TGTGCCAGCAGCTCCTCTTTTCTCCAGGGGAACTATGGCTACACCTTC. This gives the protein CASSSSFLQGNYGYTF.

This clonotype was seen only a few times. The J gene is TRBJ1-3, the V gene TRBV12-3 or TRBV12-4; D is uncertain. Trimming pared 4 bases from V and 0 bases from J, leaving 10 bases between. The CDR3 length is 15 residues. The chain's CDR3 is CASSWRRYSGNTIYF. The CDR3 DNA sequence: TGTGCCAGCAGTTGGAGGAGGTACTCTGGAAACACCATATATTTT.

The CDR3 loop is CASSQYGLARGPVHNEQFF. CDR3 bases: TGCGCCAGCAGCCAATACGGACTAGCGCGAGGTCCCGTCCACAATGAGCAGTTCTTC. The chain recombines TRBV4-1 with TRBJ2-1; 9 nucleotides align to TRBD2. V lost 2 bases, J lost 5 bases, and 16 bases stayed unmatched. The germline V gene has CDR1 MGHRA and CDR2 YSYEKL. This CDR3 is built from 19 residues.

This clonotype has more than one count but fewer than ten. The V gene is TRBV7-2, the J gene TRBJ2-7; 10 nucleotides align to TRBD2. The CDR3 loop spans 16 amino acids. Germline V lookup: CDR1 SGHTA, CDR2 FQGNSA. V was pared by 0 bases and J by 2 bases, with 4 bases of the junction left unmatched. The CDR3 nucleotides read TGTGCCAGCAGCTTAGCCGGACTAGCGGAGACCTACGAGCAGTACTTC. Translating it yields CASSLAGLAETYEQYF.

The rearrangement joins TRBV5-4 to TRBJ2-7; 8 bases align to TRBD2. Germline CDR1 is SGHNT and CDR2 is YYREEE (reference sequence). V was pared by 0 bases and J by 4 bases, with 9 bases of the junction left unmatched. The CDR3 is 16 amino acids. CDR3 bases: TGTGCCAGCAGCTTGGGGCCAGCGCGGGGGGAGTACGAGCAGTACTTC. Its translation is CASSLGPARGEYEQYF.

Comment on this clonotype: A read error may be the cause here, since a much bigger clone is one base away. The chain couples TRBV12-3 or TRBV12-4 to TRBJ1-4; 10 bases map to TRBD1. The CDR3 runs to 15 residues. The CDR3 nucleotides read TGTGCCAGCAGCCAACGGACAGGGGGGAACGAAAAACTGTTATTT. It codes for CASSQRTGGNEKLLF.

This clonotype appeared many times. This rearrangement joins TRBV18 to TRBJ2-7, with D unclear. Germline V gene lookup returns CDR1 KGHSH and CDR2 LQKENI. With 2 bases removed from V and 2 bases from J, the gap between germline ends came to 7 bases. This CDR3 spans 13 amino acids. CDR3 residues: CASSPKLTYEQYF. The CDR3 bases are TGTGCCAGCTCACCAAAACTTACCTACGAGCAGTACTTC.

The V and J genes are TRBV11-2 and TRBJ2-5; TRBD2 matches 8 bases. This CDR3 region has 15 residues. The J segment lost 5 bases and the V segment lost 3 bases, leaving 8 bases of the junction unmatched. Germline V gives CDR1 SGHAT, CDR2 FQNNGV. CDR3 bases: TGTGCCAGCAGCTTGGGACGTAGCGGGACGGAGACCCAGTACTTC. Translation: CASSLGRSGTETQYF.

In this sample, this clonotype turned up a few times. The CDR3 nucleotides are TGTGCCAGCAGTGGCGGTGGGCGGACTAGCCAGTACTTC. Its protein product is CASSGGGRTSQYF. The V call is TRBV2, the J call TRBJ2-5; TRBD2 matches at 7 bases. After removal of 4 bases from V and 10 bases from J, the junction contained 9 bases not matched to a gene. Germline-derived CDR1 and CDR2 are SNHLY and FYNNEI. This CDR3 contains 13 residues.

In its sample, this clonotype was seen many times. The chain is built from TRBV7-2 and TRBJ2-3, with TRBD2 matching over 8 bases. The CDR3 totals 17 residues. Germline CDR1 is SGHTA and CDR2 is FQGNSA. V lost 5 bases to trimming and J lost 6 bases; unmatched junction nucleotides: 16. Written as DNA, the CDR3 is TGTGCCAGCAGCCGTCCCCTGTCCTGGCTAGCGGGTGATACGCAGTATTTT. Its protein is CASSRPLSWLAGDTQYF. Full variable domain (outside the CDR3, taken from reference TRBV7-2 and TRBJ2-3): GAGVSQSPSNKVTEKGKDVELRCDPISGHTALYWYRQSLGQGLEFLIYFQGNSAPDKSGLPSDRFSAERTGGSVSTLTIQRTQQEDSAVYLCASSRPLSWLAGDTQYFGPGTRLTVL.

This rearrangement joins TRBV6-2 or TRBV6-3 to TRBJ2-1; TRBD2 matches 9 bases. V shed 8 bases, J shed 4 bases, and the junction held 6 bases outside the gene matches. The CDR3 sequence is 14 residues long. Germline values: CDR1 MNHEY, CDR2 SVGEGT. CDR3 region: CASYSSGDYNEQFF. Written as DNA, the CDR3 is TGTGCCAGCTACTCTAGCGGGGATTACAATGAGCAGTTCTTC.